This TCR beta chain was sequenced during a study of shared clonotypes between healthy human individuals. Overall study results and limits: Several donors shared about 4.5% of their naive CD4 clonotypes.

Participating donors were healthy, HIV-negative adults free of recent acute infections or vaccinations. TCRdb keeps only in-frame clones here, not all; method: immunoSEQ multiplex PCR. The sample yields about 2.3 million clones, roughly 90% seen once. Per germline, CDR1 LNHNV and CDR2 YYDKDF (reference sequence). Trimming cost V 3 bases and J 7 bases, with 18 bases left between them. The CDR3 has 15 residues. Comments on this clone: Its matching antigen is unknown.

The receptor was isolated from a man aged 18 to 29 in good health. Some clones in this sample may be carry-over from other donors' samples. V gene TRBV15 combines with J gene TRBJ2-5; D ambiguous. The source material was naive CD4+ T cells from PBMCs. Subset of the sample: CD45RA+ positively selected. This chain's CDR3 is CATSRDIESSGTQYF. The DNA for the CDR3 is TGTGCCACCAGCAGGGATATTGAATCGTCGGGGACCCAGTACTTC.